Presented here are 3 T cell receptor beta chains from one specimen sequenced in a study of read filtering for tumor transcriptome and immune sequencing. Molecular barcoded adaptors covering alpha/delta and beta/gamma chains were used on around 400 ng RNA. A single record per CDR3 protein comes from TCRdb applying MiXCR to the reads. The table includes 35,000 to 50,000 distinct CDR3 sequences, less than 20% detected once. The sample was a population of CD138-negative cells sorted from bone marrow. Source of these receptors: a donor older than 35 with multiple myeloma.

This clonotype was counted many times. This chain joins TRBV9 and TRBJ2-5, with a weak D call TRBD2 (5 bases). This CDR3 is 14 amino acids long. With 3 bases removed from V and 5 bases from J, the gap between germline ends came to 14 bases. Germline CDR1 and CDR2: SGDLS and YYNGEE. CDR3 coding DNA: TGTGCCAGCAGCGGGATGGGAGAATCGGAGACCCAGTACTTC. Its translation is CASSGMGESETQYF.

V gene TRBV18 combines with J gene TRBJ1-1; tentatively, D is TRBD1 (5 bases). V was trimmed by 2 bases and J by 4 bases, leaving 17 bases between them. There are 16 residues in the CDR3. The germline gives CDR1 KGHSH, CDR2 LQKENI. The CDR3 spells CASSPTGGGASTEAFF. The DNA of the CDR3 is TGTGCCAGCTCACCAACGGGTGGGGGAGCGAGCACTGAAGCTTTCTTT.

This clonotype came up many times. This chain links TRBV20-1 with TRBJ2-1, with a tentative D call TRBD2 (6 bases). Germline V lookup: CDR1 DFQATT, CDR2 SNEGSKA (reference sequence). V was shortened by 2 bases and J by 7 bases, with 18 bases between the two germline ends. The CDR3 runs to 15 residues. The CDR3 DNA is TGCAGTGCTAGAAACGAGAGGGGAGGCGGGAATGAGCAGTTCTTC. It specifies CSARNERGGGNEQFF.